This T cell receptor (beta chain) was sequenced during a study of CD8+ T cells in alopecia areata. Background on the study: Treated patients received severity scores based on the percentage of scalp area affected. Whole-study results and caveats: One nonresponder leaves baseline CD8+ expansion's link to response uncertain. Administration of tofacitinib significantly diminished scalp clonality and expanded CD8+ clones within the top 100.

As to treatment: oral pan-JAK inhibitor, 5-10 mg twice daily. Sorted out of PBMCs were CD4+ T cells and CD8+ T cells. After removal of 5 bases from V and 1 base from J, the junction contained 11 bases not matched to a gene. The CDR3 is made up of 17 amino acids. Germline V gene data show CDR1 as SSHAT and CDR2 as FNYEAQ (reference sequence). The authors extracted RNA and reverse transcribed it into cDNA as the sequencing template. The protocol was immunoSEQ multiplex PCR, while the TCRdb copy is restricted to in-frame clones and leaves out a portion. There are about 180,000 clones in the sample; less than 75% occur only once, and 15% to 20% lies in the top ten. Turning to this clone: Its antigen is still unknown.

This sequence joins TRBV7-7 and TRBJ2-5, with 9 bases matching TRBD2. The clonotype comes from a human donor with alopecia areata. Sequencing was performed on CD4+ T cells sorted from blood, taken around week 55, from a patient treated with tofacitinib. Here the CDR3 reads CASSRPYSGGTQETQYF. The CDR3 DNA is TGTGCCAGCAGCCGTCCCTACAGCGGGGGGACCCAAGAGACCCAGTACTTC. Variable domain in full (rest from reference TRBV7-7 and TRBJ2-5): GAGVSQSPRYKVTKRGQDVTLRCDPISSHATLYWYQQALGQGPEFLTYFNYEAQPDKSGLPSDRFSAERPEGSISTLTIQRTEQRDSAMYRCASSRPYSGGTQETQYFGPGTRLLVL.